Included here is one T cell receptor (beta chain) sequence, with context. The sample is drawn from a study of neoadjuvant anti-PD-1 for oral cavity cancer. About the study: Nivolumab at 3 mg/kg was mostly given biweekly, three to four doses, pre-surgery. Non-progressing patients received a fourth nivolumab dose near day 43, then surgery on days 50-56.

V shed 2 bases and J shed 6 bases, with 13 bases lying between them. From germline, CDR1 is MNHNY and CDR2 SVGAGI (reference sequence). CDR3 length equals 14 residues. TCRdb keeps only in-frame clones here, not all; method: immunoSEQ multiplex PCR. The sample lists roughly 14,000 clones, 50% to 70% occurring once. Cohort: HPV-negative, locally advanced oral cavity squamous cell carcinoma patients. The sequence was obtained from a person aged 40 to 85 with oral cavity squamous cell carcinoma. This chain uses TRBV6-6 with TRBJ1-2; tentatively, D is TRBD1 (6 bases). The sample was PBMCs, taken before nivolumab (anti-PD-1) treatment. CDR3 bases: TGTGCCAGCAGTTACGGGCAGGGGCCGAATGGCTACACCTTC. This codes for CASSYGQGPNGYTF.